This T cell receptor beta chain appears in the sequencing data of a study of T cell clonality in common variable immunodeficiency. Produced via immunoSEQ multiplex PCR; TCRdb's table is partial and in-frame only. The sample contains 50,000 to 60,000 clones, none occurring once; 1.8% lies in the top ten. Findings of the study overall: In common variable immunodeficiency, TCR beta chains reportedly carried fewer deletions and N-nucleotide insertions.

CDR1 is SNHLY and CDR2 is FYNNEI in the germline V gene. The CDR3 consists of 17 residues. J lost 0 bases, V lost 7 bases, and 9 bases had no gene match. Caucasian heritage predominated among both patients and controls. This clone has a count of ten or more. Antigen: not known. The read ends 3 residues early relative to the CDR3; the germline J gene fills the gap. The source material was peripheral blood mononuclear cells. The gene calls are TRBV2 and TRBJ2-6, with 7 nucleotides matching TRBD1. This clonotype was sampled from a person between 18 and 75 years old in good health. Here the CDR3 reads CASTTGVVSSGANVLTF. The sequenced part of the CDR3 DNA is TGTGCCAGCACCACAGGGGTCGTCAGCTCTGGGGCCAACGTC.